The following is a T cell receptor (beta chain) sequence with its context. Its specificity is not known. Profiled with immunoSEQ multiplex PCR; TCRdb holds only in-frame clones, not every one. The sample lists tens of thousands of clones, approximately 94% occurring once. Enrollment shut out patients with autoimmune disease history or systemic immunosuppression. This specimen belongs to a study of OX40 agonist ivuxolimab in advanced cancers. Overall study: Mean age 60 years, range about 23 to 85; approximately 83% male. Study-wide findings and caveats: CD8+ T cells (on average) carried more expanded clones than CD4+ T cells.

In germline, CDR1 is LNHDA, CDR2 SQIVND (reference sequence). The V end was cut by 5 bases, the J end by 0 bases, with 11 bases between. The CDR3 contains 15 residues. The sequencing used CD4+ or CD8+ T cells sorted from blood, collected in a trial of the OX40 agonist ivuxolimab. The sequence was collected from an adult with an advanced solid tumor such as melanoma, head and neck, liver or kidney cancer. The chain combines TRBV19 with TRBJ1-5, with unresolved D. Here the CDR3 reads CASSLIQNSNQPQHF. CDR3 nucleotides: TGTGCCAGTAGTTTAATACAGAATAGCAATCAGCCCCAGCATTTT.